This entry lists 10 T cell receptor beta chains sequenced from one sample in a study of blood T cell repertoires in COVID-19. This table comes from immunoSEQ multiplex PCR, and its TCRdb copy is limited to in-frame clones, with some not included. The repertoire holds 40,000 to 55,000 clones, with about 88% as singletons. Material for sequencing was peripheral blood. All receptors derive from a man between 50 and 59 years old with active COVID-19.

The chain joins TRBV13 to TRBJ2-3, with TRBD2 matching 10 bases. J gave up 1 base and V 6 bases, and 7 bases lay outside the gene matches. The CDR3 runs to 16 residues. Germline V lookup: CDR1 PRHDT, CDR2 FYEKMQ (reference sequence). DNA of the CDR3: TGTGCCAGCAGTCGCCCCGGGACTAGCGGCACAGATACGCAGTATTTT. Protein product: CASSRPGTSGTDTQYF. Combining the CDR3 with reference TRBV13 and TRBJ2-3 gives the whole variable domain AAGVIQSPRHLIKEKRETATLKCYPIPRHDTVYWYQQGPGQDPQFLISFYEKMQSDKGSIPDRFSAQQFSDYHSELNMSSLELGDSALYFCASSRPGTSGTDTQYFGPGTRLTVL.

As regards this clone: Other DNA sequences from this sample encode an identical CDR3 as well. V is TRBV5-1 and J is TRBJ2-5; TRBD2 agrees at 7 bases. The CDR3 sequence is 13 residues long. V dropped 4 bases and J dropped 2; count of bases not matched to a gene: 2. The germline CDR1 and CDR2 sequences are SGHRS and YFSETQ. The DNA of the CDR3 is TGCGCCAGCAGCCGGGGACTACAAGAGACCCAGTACTTC. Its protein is CASSRGLQETQYF.

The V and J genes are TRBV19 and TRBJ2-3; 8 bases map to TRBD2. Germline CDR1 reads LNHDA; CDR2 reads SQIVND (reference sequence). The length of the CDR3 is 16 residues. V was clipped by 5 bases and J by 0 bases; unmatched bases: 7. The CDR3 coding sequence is TGTGCCAGTAGTCGGGGCGGGAGGTCTAGCACAGATACGCAGTATTTT. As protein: CASSRGGRSSTDTQYF. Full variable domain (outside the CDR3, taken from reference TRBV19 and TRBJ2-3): DGGITQSPKYLFRKEGQNVTLSCEQNLNHDAMYWYRQDPGQGLRLIYYSQIVNDFQKGDIAEGYSVSREKKESFPLTVTSAQKNPTAFYLCASSRGGRSSTDTQYFGPGTRLTVL.

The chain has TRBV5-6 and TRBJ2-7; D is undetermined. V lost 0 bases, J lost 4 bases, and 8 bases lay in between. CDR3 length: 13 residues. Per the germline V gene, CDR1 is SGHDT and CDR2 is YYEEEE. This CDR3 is CASSLETPYEQYF. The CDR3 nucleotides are TGTGCCAGCAGCTTGGAGACTCCATACGAGCAGTACTTC.

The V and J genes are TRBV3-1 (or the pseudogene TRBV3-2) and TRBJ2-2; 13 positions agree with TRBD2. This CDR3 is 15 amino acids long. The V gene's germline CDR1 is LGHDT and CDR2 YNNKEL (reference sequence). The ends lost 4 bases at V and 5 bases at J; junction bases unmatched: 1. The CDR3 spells CASSPGLAGTGELFF. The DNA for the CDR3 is TGTGCCAGCAGCCCGGGACTAGCGGGGACCGGGGAGCTGTTTTTT.

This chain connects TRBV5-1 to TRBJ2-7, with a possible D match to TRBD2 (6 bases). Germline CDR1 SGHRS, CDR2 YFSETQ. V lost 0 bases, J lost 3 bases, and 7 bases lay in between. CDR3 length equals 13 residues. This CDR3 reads CASSLGEDYEQYF. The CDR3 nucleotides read TGCGCCAGCAGCTTGGGGGAGGACTACGAGCAGTACTTC. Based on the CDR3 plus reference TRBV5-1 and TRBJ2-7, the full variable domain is KAGVTQTPRYLIKTRGQQVTLSCSPISGHRSVSWYQQTPGQGLQFLFEYFSETQRNKGNFPGRFSGRQFSNSRSEMNVSTLELGDSALYLCASSLGEDYEQYFGPGTRLTVT.

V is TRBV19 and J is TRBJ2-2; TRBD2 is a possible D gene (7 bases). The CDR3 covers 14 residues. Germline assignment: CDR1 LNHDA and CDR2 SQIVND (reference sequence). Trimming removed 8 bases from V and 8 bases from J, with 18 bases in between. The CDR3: CASLRGGTAGELFF. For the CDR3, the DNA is TGTGCCAGTCTTAGGGGGGGGACGGCTGGGGAGCTGTTTTTT.

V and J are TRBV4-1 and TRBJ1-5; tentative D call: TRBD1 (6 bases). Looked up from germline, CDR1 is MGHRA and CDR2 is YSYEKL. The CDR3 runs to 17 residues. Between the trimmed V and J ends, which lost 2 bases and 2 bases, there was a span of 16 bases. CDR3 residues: CASSQILSGARNQPQHF. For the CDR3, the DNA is TGCGCCAGCAGCCAAATCCTGTCAGGGGCGCGCAATCAGCCCCAGCATTTT.

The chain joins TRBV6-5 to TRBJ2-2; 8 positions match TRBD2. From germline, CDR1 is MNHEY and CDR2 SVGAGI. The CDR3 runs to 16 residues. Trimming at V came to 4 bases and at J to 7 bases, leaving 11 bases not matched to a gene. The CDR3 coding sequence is TGTGCCAGCAGTTCCCAACCAGCGGGAGAGGGCGGGGAGCTGTTTTTT. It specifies CASSSQPAGEGGELFF.

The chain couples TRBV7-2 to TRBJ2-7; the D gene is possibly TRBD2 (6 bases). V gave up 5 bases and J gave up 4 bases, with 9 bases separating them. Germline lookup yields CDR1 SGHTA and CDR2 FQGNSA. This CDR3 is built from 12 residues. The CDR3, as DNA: TGTGCCAGCAGCCTTAGCGGTTACGAGCAGTACTTC. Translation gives CASSLSGYEQYF.